Listed below are T cell receptor beta chains from one sample, sequenced in a study of human thymus T cells. The table came from immunoSEQ multiplex PCR; TCRdb's copy has only in-frame clones and leaves some out. The data contain 45,000 to 75,000 clones, approximately 95% of them singletons. Sequenced sample: blood. The receptor set was obtained from a boy in the first two years of life with a congenital heart defect but otherwise immunologically healthy. Both conserved end residues are part of each CDR3. The order of the fields is D gene, V gene, J gene, clone size, CDR3 DNA, CDR3 protein. A D gene is named only where the DNA matches it firmly. Clone size is shown for a subset of rows, as once, few, many or a class of expanded clone.

>TRBD1|TRBV6-1|TRBJ1-2|few
TGTGCCAGCAGGGAGGGGACAGGGAACTATGGCTACACCTTC
CASREGTGNYGYTF
>NA|TRBV28|TRBJ2-2|NA
TGTGCCAGCAGTTTATACAGGAACACCGGGGAGCTGTTTTTT
CASSLYRNTGELFF
>NA|TRBV5-4|TRBJ1-1|NA
TGTGCCAGCGGACCCCGAGGGGGGACTGAAGCTTTCTTT
CASGPRGGTEAFF
>NA|TRBV5-1|TRBJ1-1|once
TGCGCCAGCAGCTTGGGCAGCATGAACACTGAAGCTTTCTTT
CASSLGSMNTEAFF
>NA|TRBV27|TRBJ1-5|medium-sized
TGTGCCAGCAGTTTAGGGAGTCTTCCTCATCAGCCCCAGCATTTT
CASSLGSLPHQPQHF
>TRBD1|TRBV11-2|TRBJ1-2|NA
TGTGCCAGCAGCTTAATCCCGACAGGGGACGGCTACACCTTC
CASSLIPTGDGYTF
>NA|TRBV5-6|TRBJ2-5|NA
TGTGCCAGCAGCTTCGAAGAGACCCAGTACTTC
CASSFEETQYF
>NA|TRBV6-5|TRBJ1-3|NA
TGTGCCAGCTCCAAGACGGGGGGAAACACCATATATTTT
CASSKTGGNTIYF
>TRBD1|TRBV5-6|TRBJ2-7|once
TGTGCCAGCAGCTTTAGGGACAGGGTGTCCTACGAGCAGTACTTC
CASSFRDRVSYEQYF
>TRBD2|TRBV29-1|TRBJ2-1|NA
TGCAGCGTTGTTTTAGCGGGGGCCGAGAGCTCCTACAATGAGCAGTTCTTC
CSVVLAGAESSYNEQFF
>NA|TRBV2|TRBJ2-7|NA
TGTGCCAGCTCGAGGGAGGGGGACGAGCAGTACTTC
CASSREGDEQYF
>TRBD2|TRBV7-3|TRBJ2-3|once
TGTGCCAGCAGCGCTTTAGCGGGAGGCACAGATACGCAGTATTTT
CASSALAGGTDTQYF
>NA|TRBV28|TRBJ2-7|few
TGTGCCAGCACTCGCTGGAAGAGGGGGGGCTCGAATTCCTACGAGCAGTACTTC
CASTRWKRGGSNSYEQYF
>NA|TRBV29-1|TRBJ2-2|NA
TGCAGCGCCCGGGGCGCGAAGAACACCGGGGAGCTGTTTTTT
CSARGAKNTGELFF
>TRBD2|TRBV9|TRBJ2-1|NA
TGTGCCAGCAGACCTTGGACTAGCTACAATGAGCAGTTCTTC
CASRPWTSYNEQFF
>TRBD2|TRBV13|TRBJ2-1|few
TGTGCCAGCAGCTGGCGGACTAGCGGGGGGGCCAATGAGCAGTTCTTC
CASSWRTSGGANEQFF
>NA|TRBV21-1|TRBJ1-1|NA
TGTGCCAGCAGCACCCAACAGGAGGACACTGAAGCTTTCTTT
CASSTQQEDTEAFF
>TRBD2|TRBV30|TRBJ2-1|NA
TGTGCCTGGAACGAGGGGACTAGCTCCTACAATGAGCAGTTCTTC
CAWNEGTSSYNEQFF
>TRBD1|TRBV2|TRBJ2-5|NA
TGTGCCAGCCCCCCCGGGACAGTAGACCAAGAGACCCAGTACTTC
CASPPGTVDQETQYF
>TRBD2|TRBV18|TRBJ2-3|once
TGTGCCAGCTCACCAGGACTAGCGGGAACAGGGGGCACAGATACGCAGTATTTT
CASSPGLAGTGGTDTQYF
>TRBD1|TRBV25-1|TRBJ1-2|NA
TGTGCCAGCAGTGAAAGCCCCCGGACAGGGGTCAACTATGGCTACACCTTC
CASSESPRTGVNYGYTF
>NA|TRBV11-2|TRBJ1-1|NA
TGTGCCAGCAGCTTAATCAGGGGCCGGAACACTGAAGCTTTCTTT
CASSLIRGRNTEAFF